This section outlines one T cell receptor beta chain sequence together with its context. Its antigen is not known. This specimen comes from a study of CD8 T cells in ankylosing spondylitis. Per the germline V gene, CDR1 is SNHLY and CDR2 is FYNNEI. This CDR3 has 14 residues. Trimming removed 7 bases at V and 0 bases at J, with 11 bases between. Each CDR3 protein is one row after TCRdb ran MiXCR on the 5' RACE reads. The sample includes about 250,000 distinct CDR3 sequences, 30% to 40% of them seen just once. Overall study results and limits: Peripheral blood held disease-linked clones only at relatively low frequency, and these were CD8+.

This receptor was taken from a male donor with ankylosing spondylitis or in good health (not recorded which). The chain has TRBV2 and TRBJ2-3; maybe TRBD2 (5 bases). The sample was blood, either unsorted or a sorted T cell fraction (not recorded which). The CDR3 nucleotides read TGTGCCAGCAATGGAATAGCGAGCACAGATACGCAGTATTTT. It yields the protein CASNGIASTDTQYF.